This record concerns one T cell receptor (beta chain) sequence. Trimming removed 6 bases from V and 3 bases from J, with 11 bases in between. CDR3 length: 13 residues. Germline CDR1 reads SNHLY; CDR2 reads FYNNEI. This sample was taken from a study of blood T cell repertoires in COVID-19. Across the whole study: The United States, Italy and Spain supplied acute and convalescent COVID-19 samples. From T cells, B-cell-depleted T cells, or PBMCs came the material, which was cDNA or gDNA.

Original handling: Amplification from reference gene primers served as the basis for estimated nucleated cell counts. The data were produced by immunoSEQ multiplex PCR, yet TCRdb's version contains in-frame clones alone and is incomplete. D and trimming come from the DNA, and the V and J calls and clone size come from that table. The table includes about 200,000 clones, about nine tenths detected once. This TCR was recovered from a man aged 50 or older with acute or convalescent COVID-19. The sample was peripheral blood. The chain is built from TRBV2 and TRBJ1-1, with D perhaps matching TRBD1 (5 bases). The CDR3 DNA is TGTGCCAGCAGGTCTACAGGTCACACTGAAGCTTTCTTT. Its protein is CASRSTGHTEAFF.